The sequence of this T cell receptor beta chain was determined in a study of T-cell reconstitution after alpha-beta-depleted transplantation in children. This clonotype was detected ten times or more. As it was prepared, the TCRbeta library received unique molecular identifiers. TCRdb reprocessed the PCR reads with MiXCR, giving one entry per CDR3 protein. The sample carries roughly 89,000 distinct CDR3 sequences, 10% to 15% recorded once. Germline V gene sequence: CDR1 SGHRS, CDR2 YFSETQ. CDR3 length equals 16 residues. J gave up 6 bases and V 2 bases, and 10 bases lay outside the gene matches. The specimen was PBMCs from the stem cell graft donor, collected from the stem cell graft. This receptor was obtained from a human donor who donated a stem cell graft to a child with inherited bone marrow failure. The chain employs TRBV5-1 and TRBJ2-3; 9 positions match TRBD2. CDR3 DNA sequence: TGCGCCAGCAGCTTTAGCGGGGGCCCCGCTCAGGATACGCAGTATTTT. Amino acids: CASSFSGGPAQDTQYF.